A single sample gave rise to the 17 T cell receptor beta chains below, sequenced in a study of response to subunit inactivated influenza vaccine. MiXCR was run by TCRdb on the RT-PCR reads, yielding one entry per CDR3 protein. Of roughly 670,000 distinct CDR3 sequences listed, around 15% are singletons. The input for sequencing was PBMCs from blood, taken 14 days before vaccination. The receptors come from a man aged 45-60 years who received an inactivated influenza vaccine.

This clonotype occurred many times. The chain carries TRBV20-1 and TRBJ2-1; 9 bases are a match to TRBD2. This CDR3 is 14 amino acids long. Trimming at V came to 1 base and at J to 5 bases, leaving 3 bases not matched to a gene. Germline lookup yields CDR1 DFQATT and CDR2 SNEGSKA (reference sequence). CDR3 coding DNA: TGCAGTGCTAGAGGTCTAGCGGGGAACAATGAGCAGTTCTTC. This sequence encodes CSARGLAGNNEQFF.

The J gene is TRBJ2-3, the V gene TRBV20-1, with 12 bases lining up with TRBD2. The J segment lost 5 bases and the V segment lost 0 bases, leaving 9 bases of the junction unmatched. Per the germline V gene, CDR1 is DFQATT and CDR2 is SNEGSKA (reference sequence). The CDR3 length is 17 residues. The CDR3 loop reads CSARDSRLAGAVDTQYF. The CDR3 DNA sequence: TGCAGTGCTAGAGATAGTAGACTAGCGGGAGCTGTAGATACGCAGTATTTT.

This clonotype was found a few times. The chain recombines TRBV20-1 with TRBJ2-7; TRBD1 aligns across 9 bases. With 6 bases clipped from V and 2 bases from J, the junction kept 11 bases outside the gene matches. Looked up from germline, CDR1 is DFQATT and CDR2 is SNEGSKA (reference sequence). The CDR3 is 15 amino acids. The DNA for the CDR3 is TGCAGTGCCAATCTCCAGGGGGACAGGGCCTACGAGCAGTACTTC. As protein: CSANLQGDRAYEQYF.

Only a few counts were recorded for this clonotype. CDR3: CASYPSGSNQPQHF. CDR3 bases: TGTGCCAGCTACCCCTCGGGTAGCAATCAGCCCCAGCATTTT. The chain carries TRBV12-3 or TRBV12-4 and TRBJ1-5; D is uncertain. CDR3 length equals 14 residues. Trimming left V 8 bases short and J 0 bases short, with 11 bases between.

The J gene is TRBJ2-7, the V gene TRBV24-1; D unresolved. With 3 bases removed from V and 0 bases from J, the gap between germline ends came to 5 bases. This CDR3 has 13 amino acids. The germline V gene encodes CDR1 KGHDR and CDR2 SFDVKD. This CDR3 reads CATSDANSYEQYF. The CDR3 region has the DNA TGTGCCACCAGTGATGCGAACTCCTACGAGCAGTACTTC.

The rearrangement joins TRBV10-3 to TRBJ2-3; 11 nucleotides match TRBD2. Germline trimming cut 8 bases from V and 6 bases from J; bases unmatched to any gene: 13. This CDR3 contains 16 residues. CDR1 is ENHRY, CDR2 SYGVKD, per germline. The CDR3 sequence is CAIATSGASSLDTQYF. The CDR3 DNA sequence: TGTGCCATCGCGACTAGCGGGGCCTCCTCGTTGGATACGCAGTATTTT.

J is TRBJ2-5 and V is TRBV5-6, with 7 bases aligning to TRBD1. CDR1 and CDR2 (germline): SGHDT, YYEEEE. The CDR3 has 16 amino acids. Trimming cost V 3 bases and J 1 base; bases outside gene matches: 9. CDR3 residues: CASSWRQGNFQETQYF. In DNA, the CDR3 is TGTGCCAGCAGCTGGAGACAGGGTAACTTCCAAGAGACCCAGTACTTC.

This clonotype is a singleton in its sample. The CDR3 is CSARDQRETQYF. CDR3 nucleotides: TGCAGTGCTAGAGACCAAAGAGAGACCCAGTACTTC. V usage is TRBV20-1 and J usage is TRBJ2-5, with D unclear. The V gene's germline CDR1 is DFQATT and CDR2 SNEGSKA (reference sequence). CDR3 length: 12 residues. V was shortened by 0 bases and J by 4 bases, with 6 bases between the two germline ends.

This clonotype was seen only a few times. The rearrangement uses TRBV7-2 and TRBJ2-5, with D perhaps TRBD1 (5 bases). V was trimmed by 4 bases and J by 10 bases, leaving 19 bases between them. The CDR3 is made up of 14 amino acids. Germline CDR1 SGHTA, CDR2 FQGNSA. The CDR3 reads CASSSYRTDRVQYF. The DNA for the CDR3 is TGTGCCAGCAGCTCATACAGGACCGATCGAGTCCAGTACTTC.

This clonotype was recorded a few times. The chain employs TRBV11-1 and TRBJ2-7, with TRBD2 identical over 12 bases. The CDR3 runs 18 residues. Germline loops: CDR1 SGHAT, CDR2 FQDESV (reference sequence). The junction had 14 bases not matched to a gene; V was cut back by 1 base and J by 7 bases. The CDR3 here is CASSLETSGRLPGWEQYF. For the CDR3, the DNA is TGTGCCAGCAGCTTAGAGACTAGCGGGAGACTACCAGGGTGGGAGCAGTACTTC.

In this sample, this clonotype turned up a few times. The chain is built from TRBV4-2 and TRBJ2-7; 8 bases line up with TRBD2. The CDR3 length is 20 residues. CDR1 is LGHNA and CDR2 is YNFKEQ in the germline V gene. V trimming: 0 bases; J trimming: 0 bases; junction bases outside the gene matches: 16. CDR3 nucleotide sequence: TGTGCCAGCAGCCAAGATCACCGGACTAGCCCAAAAAATCTCTCCTACGAGCAGTACTTC. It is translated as CASSQDHRTSPKNLSYEQYF.

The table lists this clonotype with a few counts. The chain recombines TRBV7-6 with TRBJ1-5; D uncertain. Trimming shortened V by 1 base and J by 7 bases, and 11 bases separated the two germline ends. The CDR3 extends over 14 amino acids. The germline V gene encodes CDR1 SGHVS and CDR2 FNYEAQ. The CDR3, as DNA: TGTGCCAGCAGCTTAGACGAGGGAAACCAGCCCCAGCATTTT. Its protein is CASSLDEGNQPQHF.

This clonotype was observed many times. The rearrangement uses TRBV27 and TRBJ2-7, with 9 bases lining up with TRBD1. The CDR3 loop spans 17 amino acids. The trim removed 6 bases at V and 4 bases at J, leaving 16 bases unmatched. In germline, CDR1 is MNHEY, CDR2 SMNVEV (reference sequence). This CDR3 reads CASRTYLGGQGPYEQYF. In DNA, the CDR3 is TGTGCCAGCAGAACATATCTTGGGGGACAGGGACCATACGAGCAGTACTTC.

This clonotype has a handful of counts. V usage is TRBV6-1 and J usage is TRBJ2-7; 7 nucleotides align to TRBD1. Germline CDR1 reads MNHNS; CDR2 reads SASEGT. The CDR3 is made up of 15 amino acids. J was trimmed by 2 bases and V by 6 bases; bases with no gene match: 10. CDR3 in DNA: TGTGCCAGCAGCGAGACAGGGCTACTCCCCTACGAGCAGTACTTC. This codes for CASSETGLLPYEQYF.

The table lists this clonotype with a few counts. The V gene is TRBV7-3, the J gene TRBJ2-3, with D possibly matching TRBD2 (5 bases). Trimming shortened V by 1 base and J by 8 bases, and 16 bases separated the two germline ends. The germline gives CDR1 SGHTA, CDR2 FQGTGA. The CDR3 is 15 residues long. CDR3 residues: CASSLNPGSDGTQYF. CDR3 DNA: TGTGCCAGCAGCTTAAACCCGGGATCCGACGGTACGCAGTATTTT.

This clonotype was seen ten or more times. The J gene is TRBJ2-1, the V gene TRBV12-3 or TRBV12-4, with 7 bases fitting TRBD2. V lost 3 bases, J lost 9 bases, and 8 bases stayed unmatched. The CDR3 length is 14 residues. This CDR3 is CASSFSSGTREQFF. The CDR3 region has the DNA TGTGCCAGCAGTTTCTCGAGCGGGACTCGTGAGCAGTTCTTC.

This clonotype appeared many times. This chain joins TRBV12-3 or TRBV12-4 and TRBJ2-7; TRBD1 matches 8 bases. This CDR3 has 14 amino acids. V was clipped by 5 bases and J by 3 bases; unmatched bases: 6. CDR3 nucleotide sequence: TGTGCCAGCAGTCACCGGGACAGGCACTACGAGCAGTACTTC. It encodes CASSHRDRHYEQYF.